The next 9 T cell receptor beta chains were all read from a single sample in a study of Tregs in tolerant kidney transplant recipients. The table came from immunoSEQ multiplex PCR; TCRdb's copy has only in-frame clones and leaves some out. The repertoire has under 100,000 clones, just over 90% of them found once; the top ten carry 4.7%. Source material: CD8+ T cells from blood. These receptor sequences come from a human donor in good health.

This clone showed up just once. This sequence joins TRBV15 and TRBJ2-5; 8 bases fit TRBD2. J was trimmed by 5 bases and V by 6 bases; bases with no gene match: 14. CDR3 size: 16 residues. Germline V lookup: CDR1 LNHNV, CDR2 YYDKDF (reference sequence). CDR3 sequence reads: CATSPSRGAPWETQYF. The CDR3, as DNA: TGTGCCACCAGTCCGTCGCGGGGGGCCCCGTGGGAGACCCAGTACTTC.

The chain combines TRBV4-1 with TRBJ2-7; D is perhaps TRBD2 (5 bases). The V and J ends lost 1 base and 3 bases respectively, with 16 bases between them. CDR1 and CDR2 (germline): MGHRA, YSYEKL. The CDR3 extends over 16 amino acids. The CDR3 region is CASSQGELGRNYEQYF. DNA for the CDR3: TGCGCCAGCAGCCAAGGGGAACTAGGGCGGAACTACGAGCAGTACTTC.

The chain recombines TRBV11-2 with TRBJ1-4; D is possibly TRBD1 (5 bases). Trimming took 0 bases from V and 8 from J, leaving 13 bases between them. The CDR3 consists of 15 residues. Germline CDR1 SGHAT, CDR2 FQNNGV. CDR3 sequence: CASSLEWSRDEKLFF. The CDR3 DNA is TGTGCCAGCAGCTTAGAATGGTCCAGGGACGAAAAACTGTTTTTT.

This clone was picked up a small number of times. Here the CDR3 reads CASSITGDEQYF. CDR3 DNA sequence: TGTGCCAGCAGTATCACGGGCGACGAGCAGTACTTC. The rearrangement links TRBV6-5 to TRBJ2-7; D is undetermined. Between the trimmed V and J ends, which lost 5 bases and 5 bases, there was a span of 10 bases. This CDR3 region has 12 residues. The germline gives CDR1 MNHEY, CDR2 SVGAGI.

V is TRBV21-1 and J is TRBJ2-2; the D segment call TRBD2 is taken from the table without a DNA check. TRBV21-1 is reported as a pseudogene. The CDR3 consists of 18 residues. The CDR3 DNA sequence: TGTGCCAGCAGCATCTCTCGCGGGGGCACCGCGAACACCGGGGAGCTGTTTTTT. Amino acids: CASSISRGGTANTGELFF.

The rearrangement links TRBV4-1 to TRBJ2-7; 13 bases map to TRBD2. Germline-derived CDR1 and CDR2 are MGHRA and YSYEKL. V lost 0 bases to trimming and J lost 1 base; unmatched junction nucleotides: 9. The CDR3 is made up of 19 amino acids. The CDR3 coding sequence is TGCGCCAGCAGCCAAGAGTTTGGACTAGCGGGAGAAGAGTCCTACGAGCAGTACTTC. Translating it yields CASSQEFGLAGEESYEQYF.

Only one count was recorded for this clone. The chain links TRBV2 to TRBJ2-2; D is ambiguous. Trimming removed 6 bases from V and 2 bases from J, with 4 bases in between. Germline V lookup: CDR1 SNHLY, CDR2 FYNNEI. This CDR3 is 12 amino acids long. CDR3 region: CASSLNTGELFF. The CDR3 DNA is TGTGCCAGCAGCCTAAACACCGGGGAGCTGTTTTTT. Full variable domain (missing parts from reference TRBV2 and TRBJ2-2): EPEVTQTPSHQVTQMGQEVILRCVPISNHLYFYWYRQILGQKVEFLVSFYNNEISEKSEIFDDQFSVERPDGSNFTLKIRSTKLEDSAMYFCASSLNTGELFFGEGSRLTVL.

The gene calls are TRBV7-9 and TRBJ1-4; D may be TRBD1 (6 bases). The V gene lost 5 bases and the J gene lost 4 bases, with 17 bases spanning the gap. Germline assignment: CDR1 SEHNR and CDR2 FQNEAQ (reference sequence). The CDR3 totals 16 residues. CDR3 nucleotides: TGTGCCAGCAGCGATGGGGTCAGGGGAAGTAATGAAAAACTGTTTTTT. Protein product: CASSDGVRGSNEKLFF.

The chain uses TRBV4-1 and TRBJ2-2, with TRBD1 as a possible D gene (6 bases). The CDR3 runs 15 residues. Germline V gene sequence: CDR1 MGHRA, CDR2 YSYEKL. Between the trimmed V and J ends, which lost 1 base and 2 bases, there was a span of 8 bases. For the CDR3, the DNA is TGCGCCAGCAGCCAAGGGACAGCTAACACCGGGGAGCTGTTTTTT. Its protein is CASSQGTANTGELFF.